Below, 27 T cell receptor beta chains from the same sample are listed, as sequenced in a study of cytomegalovirus exposure and HLA in healthy donors. The PCR employed 60 Vbeta primers together with 13 Jbeta primers. Repertoires were generated with immunoSEQ multiplex PCR, while TCRdb's copy carries only in-frame clones and drops some. The sample data list over 100,000 clones. The sequenced sample consisted of PBMCs. These receptors all come from a man between 40 and 49 years old in good health and CMV-seropositive.

The chain has TRBV7-3 and TRBJ2-1; no definite D call. CDR1 and CDR2 (germline): SGHTA, FQGTGA. This CDR3 is 15 amino acids long. The V gene lost 3 bases and the J gene lost 4 bases, with 13 bases spanning the gap. The CDR3 DNA is TGTGCCAGCAGCTTGAGGCTTGCGATGTACAATGAGCAGTTCTTC. Amino acid sequence: CASSLRLAMYNEQFF.

The CDR3 is CASSFQGADGYTF. In DNA, the CDR3 is TGCGCCAGCAGCTTTCAGGGGGCGGACGGCTACACCTTC. The genes are TRBV5-1 and TRBJ1-2; 8 nucleotides line up with TRBD1. The germline V gene encodes CDR1 SGHRS and CDR2 YFSETQ. V shed 2 bases, J shed 8 bases, and the junction held 5 bases outside the gene matches. This CDR3 has 13 amino acids. The whole variable domain, remainder taken from reference TRBV5-1 and TRBJ1-2, is KAGVTQTPRYLIKTRGQQVTLSCSPISGHRSVSWYQQTPGQGLQFLFEYFSETQRNKGNFPGRFSGRQFSNSRSEMNVSTLELGDSALYLCASSFQGADGYTFGSGTRLTVV.

The chain joins TRBV5-1 to TRBJ2-7; TRBD1 might be the D (5 bases). Trimming pared 3 bases from V and 0 bases from J, leaving 7 bases between. Per germline, CDR1 SGHRS and CDR2 YFSETQ. The CDR3 spans 13 residues. CDR3: CASSSTASYEQYF. The CDR3 DNA reads as TGCGCCAGCAGCTCGACAGCCTCCTACGAGCAGTACTTC.

This chain joins TRBV6-1 and TRBJ1-5, with 8 nucleotides matching TRBD1. CDR3 length equals 16 residues. Germline V lookup: CDR1 MNHNS, CDR2 SASEGT. Trimming cost V 4 bases and J 1 base; bases outside gene matches: 6. As DNA, the CDR3 is TGTGCCAGCAGTGTATCGACAGGGGAGAGCAATCAGCCCCAGCATTTT. Translating it yields CASSVSTGESNQPQHF.

The rearrangement links TRBV27 to TRBJ2-2, with D tentatively TRBD2 (6 bases). CDR3 size: 15 residues. The V end was cut by 2 bases, the J end by 4 bases, with 11 bases between. The germline gives CDR1 MNHEY, CDR2 SMNVEV (reference sequence). The CDR3 reads CASSLERAGTGELFF. The CDR3 DNA reads TGTGCCAGCAGTTTAGAGCGGGCGGGCACCGGGGAGCTGTTTTTT.

The chain couples TRBV30 to TRBJ2-5, with a weak D call TRBD1 (5 bases). Germline V gives CDR1 GTSNPN, CDR2 SVGIG (reference sequence). Trimming removed 3 bases from V and 1 base from J, with 12 bases in between. This CDR3 region has 14 residues. The CDR3 region is CAWRGFDSQETQYF. The CDR3 DNA is TGTGCCTGGAGAGGTTTCGACAGCCAAGAGACCCAGTACTTC.

The chain combines TRBV4-2 with TRBJ2-4, with TRBD2 matching 8 bases. V trimming: 1 base; J trimming: 8 bases; junction bases outside the gene matches: 7. The CDR3 is 15 amino acids. Germline CDR1 reads LGHNA; CDR2 reads YNFKEQ. The CDR3 coding sequence is TGTGCCAGCAGCCAAGTTATAGCGGGATGGGACATTCAGTACTTC. Protein product: CASSQVIAGWDIQYF.

The chain couples TRBV5-8 to TRBJ2-7; 7 nucleotides align to TRBD1. V lost 0 bases, J lost 6 bases, and 9 bases stayed unmatched. The CDR3 spans 15 residues. Germline V gene lookup returns CDR1 SGHTS and CDR2 YDEGEE. The CDR3 protein is CASSLEGAKMGEQYF. The DNA for the CDR3 is TGTGCCAGCAGCTTGGAGGGGGCTAAGATGGGCGAGCAGTACTTC.

V usage is TRBV5-1 and J usage is TRBJ2-7; D gene unclear. This CDR3 comprises 13 residues. Per germline, CDR1 SGHRS and CDR2 YFSETQ. V lost 0 bases and J 3 bases, leaving 7 bases between the germline ends. CDR3 sequence: CASSLDGRYEQYF. In DNA, the CDR3 is TGCGCCAGCAGCTTGGATGGGCGCTACGAGCAGTACTTC.

The J gene is TRBJ2-5, the V gene TRBV4-3; 11 bases are shared with TRBD2. The closer fit of TRBJ2-7 to the DNA end suggests the J call may be wrong. Germline CDR1 LGHNA, CDR2 YSLEER. The CDR3 runs 15 residues. Here the CDR3 reads CASSPGLAGIYEQYF. In DNA, the CDR3 is TGCGCCAGCAGCCCCGGACTAGCGGGCATCTACGAGCAGTACTTC.

This chain uses TRBV4-2 with TRBJ1-5; D unresolved. Looked up from germline, CDR1 is LGHNA and CDR2 is YNFKEQ. Trimming cost V 0 bases and J 4 bases, with 10 bases left between them. The CDR3 has 15 amino acids. Written as DNA, the CDR3 is TGTGCCAGCAGCCAAGAACAAAGCGGGAATCAGCCCCAGCATTTT. As protein: CASSQEQSGNQPQHF.

J is TRBJ1-2 and V is TRBV9; TRBD1 matches 9 bases. Germline CDR1 SGDLS, CDR2 YYNGEE. This CDR3 is built from 13 residues. J lost 5 bases, V lost 3 bases, and 2 bases had no gene match. The DNA for the CDR3 is TGTGCCAGCAGCGAAGGACAGGGGTATGGCTACACCTTC. As protein: CASSEGQGYGYTF.

The rearrangement joins TRBV27 to TRBJ2-5; D is possibly TRBD2 (5 bases). The CDR3 covers 12 residues. The ends were cut back, 8 bases at V and 5 bases at J, with 12 bases in the middle. Germline lookup yields CDR1 MNHEY and CDR2 SMNVEV (reference sequence). The CDR3 reads CASGLIRETQYF. Written as DNA, the CDR3 is TGTGCCAGCGGACTCATCAGGGAGACCCAGTACTTC.

The chain joins TRBV2 to TRBJ2-7; 9 bases match TRBD1. This CDR3 comprises 15 residues. V trimming: 10 bases; J trimming: 3 bases; junction bases outside the gene matches: 13. In germline, CDR1 is SNHLY, CDR2 FYNNEI. The CDR3 protein is CATAWGTGLGYEQYF. CDR3 nucleotides: TGTGCCACCGCGTGGGGGACAGGGCTTGGCTACGAGCAGTACTTC.

The rearrangement uses TRBV6-5 and TRBJ2-2; 7 bases fit TRBD1. V lost 1 base to trimming and J lost 4 bases; unmatched junction nucleotides: 3. The germline CDR1 and CDR2 sequences are MNHEY and SVGAGI. The CDR3 contains 15 residues. The CDR3 coding sequence is TGTGCCAGCAGTTACTGGTCAGGGGGCACCGGGGAGCTGTTTTTT. Translated, it gives CASSYWSGGTGELFF.

This chain joins TRBV5-1 and TRBJ2-7, with 16 bases matching TRBD2. CDR1 is SGHRS and CDR2 is YFSETQ in the germline V gene. Losses at the gene ends were 0 bases for V and 3 bases for J; bases not matched to a gene: 6. The CDR3 is 18 residues long. The CDR3 DNA is TGCGCCAGCAGCTTGGTCCCGGGACTAGCGGGGGGGATCTACGAGCAGTACTTC. It encodes CASSLVPGLAGGIYEQYF.

The chain combines TRBV28 with TRBJ1-1, with D perhaps TRBD1 (5 bases). The ends were cut back, 8 bases at V and 3 bases at J, with 13 bases in the middle. Germline lookup yields CDR1 MDHEN and CDR2 SYDVKM. The CDR3 has 13 residues. In DNA, the CDR3 is TGTGCCAGCGTCCGGAGGGGATACACTGAAGCTTTCTTT. It is translated as CASVRRGYTEAFF.

This rearrangement joins TRBV18 to TRBJ2-5; possibly TRBD2 for D (5 bases). The CDR3 is made up of 14 amino acids. Germline-derived CDR1 and CDR2 are KGHSH and LQKENI. V was trimmed by 4 bases and J by 5 bases, leaving 14 bases between them. CDR3 amino acids: CASSLGVSWETQYF. The CDR3 DNA reads TGTGCCAGCTCACTCGGGGTATCGTGGGAGACCCAGTACTTC. Together with reference TRBV18 and TRBJ2-5, the CDR3 gives the full variable domain: NAGVMQNPRHLVRRRGQEARLRCSPMKGHSHVYWYRQLPEEGLKFMVYLQKENIIDESGMPKERFSAEFPKEGPSILRIQQVVRGDSAAYFCASSLGVSWETQYFGPGTRLLVL.

The chain recombines TRBV5-6 with TRBJ1-1; D gene unclear. Trimming took off 4 bases at V and 8 bases at J, with 15 bases between the two ends. The germline CDR1 and CDR2 sequences are SGHDT and YYEEEE. The CDR3 totals 13 residues. The CDR3 sequence: CASSVAVRSEAFF. The CDR3 DNA reads TGTGCCAGCAGCGTTGCGGTAAGGAGCGAAGCTTTCTTT.

This chain joins TRBV7-2 and TRBJ2-2; 11 bases are a match to TRBD1. CDR1 and CDR2 (germline): SGHTA, FQGNSA. After removal of 2 bases from V and 5 bases from J, the junction contained 7 bases not matched to a gene. The CDR3 runs 17 residues. The CDR3 is CASSLFGTGGLTGELFF. CDR3 in DNA: TGTGCCAGCAGCTTATTCGGGACAGGGGGATTGACCGGGGAGCTGTTTTTT.

V and J are TRBV6-4 and TRBJ1-1; D possibly corresponds to TRBD1 (6 bases). The germline V gene encodes CDR1 MRHNA and CDR2 SNTAGT. The CDR3 totals 14 residues. The V and J ends lost 6 bases and 6 bases respectively, with 17 bases between them. The CDR3 DNA reads as TGTGCCAGCAGCGACATTCCAGGGGTCTCTGAAGCTTTCTTT. Its protein product is CASSDIPGVSEAFF.

The chain joins TRBV7-9 to TRBJ2-7; D might be TRBD1 (6 bases). V was pared by 3 bases and J by 2 bases, with 8 bases between. The CDR3 has 13 amino acids. Germline V CDR1 and CDR2: SEHNR, FQNEAQ (reference sequence). This chain's CDR3 is CASSLQGTYEQYF. For the CDR3, the DNA is TGTGCCAGCAGCTTGCAGGGGACCTACGAGCAGTACTTC.

The J gene is TRBJ2-2, the V gene TRBV10-2, with D possibly being TRBD1 (6 bases). Germline V gene sequence: CDR1 WSHSY, CDR2 SAAADI. V was shortened by 4 bases and J by 6 bases, with 12 bases between the two germline ends. The CDR3 covers 14 residues. The CDR3 reads CASSGTGYPGELFF. The CDR3 nucleotides read TGCGCCAGCAGTGGAACAGGGTATCCCGGGGAGCTGTTTTTT.

The rearrangement links TRBV29-1 to TRBJ1-2, with unresolved D. Trimming shortened V by 4 bases and J by 4 bases, and 10 bases separated the two germline ends. From germline, CDR1 is SQVTM and CDR2 ANQGSEA. This CDR3 has 12 residues. The chain's CDR3 is CSVVVPSYGYTF. CDR3 nucleotide sequence: TGCAGCGTTGTGGTTCCGAGCTATGGCTACACCTTC.

The genes are TRBV27 and TRBJ1-5; 7 bases fit TRBD1. This CDR3 comprises 14 residues. V lost 5 bases to trimming and J lost 3 bases; unmatched junction nucleotides: 4. Germline CDR1 reads MNHEY; CDR2 reads SMNVEV (reference sequence). The CDR3 loop is CASSQGVNNQPQHF. The CDR3, as DNA: TGTGCCAGCAGTCAGGGGGTGAACAATCAGCCCCAGCATTTT.

This sequence joins TRBV7-3 and TRBJ1-2; 10 bases align to TRBD1. The J segment lost 8 bases and the V segment lost 5 bases, leaving 8 bases of the junction unmatched. This CDR3 has 14 amino acids. CDR1 and CDR2 (germline): SGHTA, FQGTGA. DNA of the CDR3: TGTGCCAGCAGCCCCGACAGGGGGCCGGGGGGCTACACCTTC. This translates into CASSPDRGPGGYTF. The entire variable domain, with the rest obtained from reference TRBV7-3 and TRBJ1-2, is as follows: GAGVSQTPSNKVTEKGKYVELRCDPISGHTALYWYRQSLGQGPEFLIYFQGTGAADDSGLPNDRFFAVRPEGSVSTLKIQRTERGDSAVYLCASSPDRGPGGYTFGSGTRLTVV.

The genes are TRBV9 and TRBJ2-7; D is perhaps TRBD2 (7 bases). V gave up 3 bases and J gave up 4 bases, with 14 bases separating them. There are 14 residues in the CDR3. Germline V CDR1 and CDR2: SGDLS, YYNGEE. CDR3 DNA: TGTGCCAGCAGCGCCTGGGGGGGCGGGTACGAGCAGTACTTC. Its translation is CASSAWGGGYEQYF.